The 2 T cell receptor beta chains presented below share a single source sample, sequenced in a study of T cell repertoires in cytomegalovirus infection. Each CDR3 protein is one row after TCRdb ran MiXCR on the reads. Of 200,000 or so distinct CDR3 sequences listed, 28% are singletons. Sequencing used PBMCs. The receptor set was obtained from a human donor in good health (CMV status not recorded). Some clones in this sample may be carry-over from other donors' samples.

The chain recombines TRBV4-1 with TRBJ1-6; 10 bases line up with TRBD1. Trimming removed 1 base from V and 7 bases from J; junction bases left unmatched: 10. The CDR3 contains 18 residues. CDR1 is MGHRA and CDR2 is YSYEKL in the germline V gene. The CDR3 bases are TGCGCCAGCAGCCAAGGGGGTTTACCGGGACAGGGGAATTCACCCCTCCACTTT. Amino acids: CASSQGGLPGQGNSPLHF.

With respect to this clonotype: One end of the junction is discordant with germline, which a read error may explain. This sequence joins TRBV7-6 and TRBJ1-1; D is unresolved. The germline V gene encodes CDR1 SGHVS and CDR2 FNYEAQ. The CDR3 length is 13 residues. The CDR3 sequence is CASSSNGETEAFF. The CDR3 bases are TGTGCTAGCAGCTCAAATGGGGAGACTGAAGCTTTCTTT. The variable domain in full, completed from reference TRBV7-6 and TRBJ1-1, reads GAGVSQSPRYKVTKRGQDVALRCDPISGHVSLYWYRQALGQGPEFLTYFNYEAQQDKSGLPNDRFSAERPEGSISTLTIQRTEQRDSAMYRCASSSNGETEAFFGQGTRLTVV.